The rows below give T cell receptor beta chains drawn from one sample of a study of T cells expressing NK-cell markers. From the 5' RACE reads, TCRdb lists one entry per CDR3 protein and no DNA. The sample includes around 280,000 distinct CDR3 sequences. Sequenced: blood T cells: a sorted CD56 or NKG2C T cell subset, CD4+ or CD8+ T cells, or bulk PBMC T cells (not recorded which). The source is a young man in good health. CDR3s include the opening cysteine and the closing phenylalanine or tryptophan.

v_call: TRBV5-1
cdr3_length: 18
j_call: TRBJ2-6
cdr3_aa: CASSLEGVAGGGANVLTF

v_call: TRBV20-1
cdr3_length: 18
j_call: TRBJ2-2
cdr3_aa: CSASSWTSGRRYTGELFF

v_call: TRBV21-1
cdr3_length: 11
j_call: TRBJ1-6
cdr3_aa: CASEDPSPLHF

v_call: TRBV4-2
cdr3_length: 14
j_call: TRBJ2-1
cdr3_aa: CASKSGSSVNEQFF

v_call: TRBV20-1
cdr3_length: 13
j_call: TRBJ2-5
cdr3_aa: CSVRPEGGETQYF

v_call: TRBV12-3/TRBV12-4
cdr3_length: 13
j_call: TRBJ2-4
cdr3_aa: CASSSLAKNIQYF

v_call: TRBV10-3
cdr3_length: 20
j_call: TRBJ2-3
cdr3_aa: CAISAGTIDPTSGHTDTQYF

v_call: TRBV12-3/TRBV12-4
cdr3_length: 14
j_call: TRBJ1-5
cdr3_aa: CASSVEYSNQPQHF

v_call: TRBV6-5
cdr3_length: 12
j_call: TRBJ2-5
cdr3_aa: CASKGVGETQYF

v_call: TRBV11-3
cdr3_length: 15
j_call: TRBJ2-1
cdr3_aa: CASPEDYGSYNEQFF

v_call: TRBV5-1
cdr3_length: 15
j_call: TRBJ2-1
cdr3_aa: CASSLGREGWNEQFF

v_call: TRBV5-1
cdr3_length: 11
j_call: TRBJ2-5
cdr3_aa: CASRSEETQYF

v_call: TRBV4-2
cdr3_length: 14
j_call: TRBJ1-1
cdr3_aa: CASSSLTGNTEAFF

v_call: TRBV28
cdr3_length: 16
j_call: TRBJ2-1
cdr3_aa: CASSPLQGLLSAGQFF

v_call: TRBV7-2
cdr3_length: 16
j_call: TRBJ2-6
cdr3_aa: CASSAYRASGANVLTF

v_call: TRBV13
cdr3_length: 17
j_call: TRBJ2-5
cdr3_aa: CASSLAAGGAASETQYF